The rows below give T cell receptor beta chains drawn from one sample of a study of Graves' ophthalmopathy and Graves' hyperthyroidism. TCRdb re-analysed the multiplex PCR reads in MiXCR, keeping a single row per CDR3 protein. Of roughly 350,000 distinct CDR3 sequences in the sample, about 18% were seen once. Sequenced: peripheral blood. The receptor source for this set is an adult woman with stable Graves' hyperthyroidism. CDR3s include the opening cysteine and the closing phenylalanine or tryptophan. A D gene is named only where the DNA matches it firmly. Expanded clones get a size class; other rows say once, few or many, or leave the size out.

J gene: TRBJ2-7; V gene: TRBV27; clone size: many; D gene: NA; CDR3 protein: CASSSLSGAVYEQYF
J gene: TRBJ2-5; V gene: TRBV29-1; clone size: many; D gene: TRBD2; CDR3 protein: CSVEFRASGKETQYF
J gene: TRBJ2-2; V gene: TRBV24-1; clone size: many; D gene: TRBD2; CDR3 protein: CATSDFASGITGELFF
J gene: TRBJ1-2; V gene: TRBV9; clone size: many; D gene: TRBD1; CDR3 protein: CASSVDGTGGYGYTF
J gene: TRBJ1-1; V gene: TRBV6-1; clone size: once; D gene: NA; CDR3 protein: CASTPGPDTEAFF
J gene: TRBJ2-7; V gene: TRBV27; clone size: NA; D gene: TRBD2; CDR3 protein: CASSPGTSGGDEQYF
J gene: TRBJ1-2; V gene: TRBV12-3/TRBV12-4; clone size: many; D gene: NA; CDR3 protein: CASTPQGYYGYTF
J gene: TRBJ1-6; V gene: TRBV2; clone size: NA; D gene: TRBD1; CDR3 protein: CACRDRHYSPLHF
J gene: TRBJ1-6; V gene: TRBV15; clone size: many; D gene: NA; CDR3 protein: CATSSYRARSPLHF
J gene: TRBJ2-5; V gene: TRBV25-1; clone size: NA; D gene: TRBD2; CDR3 protein: CASSEEGTSGWETQYF